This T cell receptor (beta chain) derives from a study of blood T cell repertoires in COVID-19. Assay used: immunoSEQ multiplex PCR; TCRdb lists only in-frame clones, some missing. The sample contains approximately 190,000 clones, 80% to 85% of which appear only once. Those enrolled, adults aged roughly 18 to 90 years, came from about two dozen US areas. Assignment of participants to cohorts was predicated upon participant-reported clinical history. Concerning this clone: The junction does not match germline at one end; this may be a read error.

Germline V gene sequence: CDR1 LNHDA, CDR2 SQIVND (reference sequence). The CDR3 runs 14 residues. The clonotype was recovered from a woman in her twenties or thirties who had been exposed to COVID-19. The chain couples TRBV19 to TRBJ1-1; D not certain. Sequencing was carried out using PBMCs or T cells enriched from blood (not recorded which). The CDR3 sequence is CASSLRRVNAEAFF. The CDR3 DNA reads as TGTGCCAGTAGTCTAAGACGGGTGAACGCTGAAGCTTTCTTT.